Listed here are 30 T cell receptor beta chains from one sample, sequenced in a study of cytomegalovirus exposure and HLA in healthy donors. Both 60 Vbeta primers and 13 Jbeta primers went into the PCR. Using immunoSEQ multiplex PCR, the repertoire was profiled, and TCRdb retains in-frame clones only, with some absent. There are 100,000 to 150,000 clones in the sample; less than 85% occur only once, and 1% lies in the top ten. The specimen sequenced was PBMCs. Receptors were obtained from a man aged 40-55 years in good health and CMV-seronegative.

Worth noting for this clone: The CDR3 carries no conserved terminal phenylalanine or tryptophan, so it likely arises from a read error. The rearrangement uses TRBV5-1 and TRBJ1-2; D remains unclear. V was trimmed by 7 bases and J by 4 bases, leaving 14 bases between them. The CDR3 extends over 13 amino acids. Germline V gene lookup returns CDR1 SGHRS and CDR2 YFSETQ. The CDR3 sequence is CASGEDGSYGYTV. The CDR3 nucleotides read TGCGCCAGCGGAGAAGATGGGAGCTATGGCTACACCGTC.

V and J are TRBV30 and TRBJ2-2, with 10 bases that match TRBD1. V lost 3 bases and J lost 6; bases outside the gene matches: 7. Germline CDR1 reads GTSNPN; CDR2 reads SVGIG (reference sequence). The CDR3 is 15 residues long. The CDR3: CAWSPGTGVAGELFF. The CDR3 nucleotides are TGTGCCTGGAGCCCTGGGACAGGGGTCGCCGGGGAGCTGTTTTTT.

This clone was seen just once. The chain is built from TRBV29-1 and TRBJ2-5; 11 nucleotides align to TRBD1. CDR1 SQVTM and CDR2 ANQGSEA come from the germline V gene. CDR3 length: 12 amino acids. With V trimmed by 7 bases and J by 3 bases, 1 base remained unmatched. The CDR3 DNA reads TGCAGCGCGGGACAGGGGGAAGAGACCCAGTACTTC. This sequence encodes CSAGQGEETQYF.

V is TRBV28 and J is TRBJ1-6, with 7 bases matching TRBD1. CDR1 and CDR2 (germline): MDHEN, SYDVKM. CDR3 length: 14 amino acids. Germline trimming cut 7 bases from V and 10 bases from J; bases unmatched to any gene: 10. CDR3 protein: CASTLGQAWSPLHF. CDR3 in DNA: TGTGCCAGCACCCTTGGACAGGCCTGGTCACCCCTCCACTTT.

This clone was seen a single time. This chain connects TRBV6-5 to TRBJ2-5, with 9 bases fitting TRBD1. The CDR3 totals 14 residues. Germline V gene lookup returns CDR1 MNHEY and CDR2 SVGAGI. V gave up 6 bases and J gave up 6 bases; unmatched junction bases: 8. The CDR3 spells CASSTDRGRQTQYF. The CDR3, as DNA: TGTGCCAGCAGCACCGACAGGGGGAGGCAGACCCAGTACTTC.

This chain uses TRBV7-6 with TRBJ2-5; 10 nucleotides line up with TRBD1. Gene TRBJ2-7 matches the end of the DNA better, so the J call may be wrong. The germline V gene encodes CDR1 SGHVS and CDR2 FNYEAQ. This CDR3 contains 19 residues. CDR3 nucleotide sequence: TGTGCCAGCAGCTTAGAGGTTAGACAGGGGGCTATCCCCTCCTACGAGCAGTACTTC. Translating it yields CASSLEVRQGAIPSYEQYF.

This clone was seen only a few times. V and J are TRBV7-9 and TRBJ1-1; 11 nucleotides agree with TRBD1. The CDR3 has 16 amino acids. The V gene end was trimmed by 5 bases and the J gene end by 1 base; junction bases not matched to a gene: 6. Germline assignment: CDR1 SEHNR and CDR2 FQNEAQ (reference sequence). CDR3 sequence (DNA): TGTGCCAGCAGCCCGGACAGGGGGCAGGGGAACACTGAAGCTTTCTTT. The encoded protein is CASSPDRGQGNTEAFF.

The count of this clone is one. V and J are TRBV5-1 and TRBJ2-5; D unresolved. Per the germline V gene, CDR1 is SGHRS and CDR2 is YFSETQ. V lost 0 bases to trimming and J lost 4 bases, with 10 bases between them. The CDR3 covers 14 residues. CDR3 loop: CASSLDGRPETQYF. CDR3 coding DNA: TGCGCCAGCAGCTTGGATGGCAGGCCAGAGACCCAGTACTTC.

The CDR3: CASSDRDTDQPQHF. The CDR3 coding sequence is TGTGCCAGTAGTGATCGGGATACGGATCAGCCCCAGCATTTT. The chain joins TRBV19 to TRBJ1-5; unclear D gene. The CDR3 consists of 14 residues. V was clipped by 5 bases and J by 5 bases, with 13 bases between them. Germline V gives CDR1 LNHDA, CDR2 SQIVND (reference sequence). The variable domain in full, with the rest retrieved from reference TRBV19 and TRBJ1-5, is DGGITQSPKYLFRKEGQNVTLSCEQNLNHDAMYWYRQDPGQGLRLIYYSQIVNDFQKGDIAEGYSVSREKKESFPLTVTSAQKNPTAFYLCASSDRDTDQPQHFGDGTRLSIL.

The chain employs TRBV6-1 and TRBJ2-5; 10 bases fit TRBD1. Germline CDR1 MNHNS, CDR2 SASEGT. The CDR3 runs to 15 residues. V lost 7 bases to trimming and J lost 5 bases; unmatched junction nucleotides: 10. The CDR3 loop reads CASTRGQGEEETQYF. As DNA, the CDR3 is TGTGCCAGCACCCGAGGACAGGGGGAGGAGGAGACCCAGTACTTC.

This clone has only one observation. The chain couples TRBV18 to TRBJ1-2, with 7 bases that match TRBD1. Per germline, CDR1 KGHSH and CDR2 LQKENI. The CDR3 is made up of 14 amino acids. V dropped 5 bases and J dropped 6; count of bases not matched to a gene: 9. CDR3 sequence reads: CASSTLNQGDGYTF. CDR3 DNA sequence: TGTGCCAGCTCAACCTTGAACCAGGGGGATGGCTACACCTTC. The entire variable domain, with the rest obtained from reference TRBV18 and TRBJ1-2, is as follows: NAGVMQNPRHLVRRRGQEARLRCSPMKGHSHVYWYRQLPEEGLKFMVYLQKENIIDESGMPKERFSAEFPKEGPSILRIQQVVRGDSAAYFCASSTLNQGDGYTFGSGTRLTVV.

The V gene is TRBV5-4, the J gene TRBJ2-7; 9 nucleotides agree with TRBD2. The CDR3 totals 14 residues. Germline values: CDR1 SGHNT, CDR2 YYREEE (reference sequence). Trimming took 4 bases from V and 0 from J; bases not matched to a gene: 2. The CDR3 protein is CASSPSGNSYEQYF. Written as DNA, the CDR3 is TGTGCCAGCAGCCCTAGCGGGAACTCCTACGAGCAGTACTTC.

The V call is TRBV5-1, the J call TRBJ1-6, with TRBD1 matching over 12 bases. The germline V gene has CDR1 SGHRS and CDR2 YFSETQ. Trimming took 4 bases from V and 0 from J; bases not matched to a gene: 2. The CDR3 has 17 amino acids. In DNA, the CDR3 is TGCGCCAGCAGCGCGGGACAGGGGGCCTCCTATAATTCACCCCTCCACTTT. Translated: CASSAGQGASYNSPLHF.

The chain employs TRBV28 and TRBJ2-5; the D is unclear. The CDR3 is 14 amino acids. Germline-derived CDR1 and CDR2 are MDHEN and SYDVKM. V was shortened by 2 bases and J by 2 bases, with 9 bases between the two germline ends. CDR3 coding DNA: TGTGCCAGCAGTTTAGGCGGCGTGCAAGAGACCCAGTACTTC. It is translated as CASSLGGVQETQYF.

This clone was picked up a small number of times. The rearrangement links TRBV7-9 to TRBJ2-5; 9 bases match TRBD2. The J call may be wrong; the DNA end is better matched by TRBJ2-7. The CDR3 has 13 amino acids. CDR1 and CDR2 (germline): SEHNR, FQNEAQ (reference sequence). The CDR3 sequence: CASNPSGTYEQYF. CDR3 bases: TGTGCCAGCAATCCTAGCGGGACCTACGAGCAGTACTTC.

This CDR3 reads CASSRGTEYGYTF. The DNA of the CDR3 is TGTGCCAGCAGCAGGGGGACAGAGTATGGCTACACCTTC. This chain uses TRBV5-4 with TRBJ1-2; TRBD1 matches at 7 bases. From germline, CDR1 is SGHNT and CDR2 YYREEE (reference sequence). With 4 bases clipped from V and 5 bases from J, the junction kept 5 bases outside the gene matches. The CDR3 consists of 13 residues.

The CDR3 loop is CASSSGRIAGEVTETQYF. DNA of the CDR3: TGTGCCAGCAGCTCTGGAAGAATAGCGGGAGAAGTGACGGAGACCCAGTACTTC. J is TRBJ2-5 and V is TRBV7-2, with 9 bases matching TRBD2. The junction had 17 bases not matched to a gene; V was cut back by 4 bases and J by 5 bases. There are 18 residues in the CDR3. CDR1 is SGHTA and CDR2 is FQGNSA in the germline V gene.

This chain joins TRBV5-1 and TRBJ2-7; possibly TRBD2 for D (6 bases). Germline V CDR1 and CDR2: SGHRS, YFSETQ. Trimming removed 0 bases at V and 4 bases at J, with 11 bases between. CDR3 length: 14 amino acids. The chain's CDR3 is CASSLGVGRYEQYF. In DNA, the CDR3 is TGCGCCAGCAGCTTGGGAGTTGGGAGGTACGAGCAGTACTTC.

This chain links TRBV14 with TRBJ2-1; 7 bases match TRBD2. The CDR3 has 14 amino acids. J was trimmed by 7 bases and V by 6 bases; bases with no gene match: 9. Germline V gene lookup returns CDR1 SGHDN and CDR2 FVKESK. The CDR3 loop is CASRGLIAGNEQFF. The CDR3 DNA is TGTGCCAGCAGGGGACTAATAGCGGGTAATGAGCAGTTCTTC.

The rearrangement links TRBV5-1 to TRBJ2-3; tentative D call: TRBD1 (6 bases). V shed 4 bases and J shed 5 bases, with 11 bases lying between them. The germline CDR1 and CDR2 sequences are SGHRS and YFSETQ. This CDR3 is built from 13 residues. CDR3 residues: CASSQPGEDTQYF. The CDR3 nucleotides are TGCGCCAGCAGCCAACCAGGGGAAGATACGCAGTATTTT.

This chain links TRBV28 with TRBJ2-3, with D possibly matching TRBD2 (5 bases). V was shortened by 2 bases and J by 4 bases, with 13 bases between the two germline ends. CDR1 and CDR2 (germline): MDHEN, SYDVKM. This CDR3 comprises 15 residues. CDR3 loop: CASSLRLAGPDTQYF. CDR3 DNA sequence: TGTGCCAGCAGTTTAAGGCTTGCGGGCCCAGATACGCAGTATTTT.

The CDR3 DNA reads TGTGCCAGCAGCCTTGACTTAGCGGGGGCTGCAGATACGCAGTATTTT. This encodes CASSLDLAGAADTQYF. This chain connects TRBV5-4 to TRBJ2-3, with TRBD2 matching over 9 bases. CDR1 SGHNT and CDR2 YYREEE come from the germline V gene (reference sequence). V lost 4 bases, J lost 4 bases, and 10 bases stayed unmatched. CDR3 length: 16 residues.

The chain uses TRBV28 and TRBJ1-2; D might be TRBD1 (5 bases). The CDR3 spans 14 residues. The V gene lost 1 base and the J gene lost 4 bases, with 10 bases spanning the gap. Germline CDR1 reads MDHEN; CDR2 reads SYDVKM. CDR3 loop: CASSLSGIIYGYTF. The CDR3 DNA is TGTGCCAGCAGTTTATCAGGGATAATCTATGGCTACACCTTC.

Remarks on this clone: Other DNA sequences in this specimen translate into the identical CDR3. This sequence joins TRBV20-1 and TRBJ2-7, with 7 positions matching TRBD1. J was trimmed by 4 bases and V by 6 bases; bases with no gene match: 3. Germline V gene sequence: CDR1 DFQATT, CDR2 SNEGSKA (reference sequence). The CDR3 is 11 amino acids. As DNA, the CDR3 is TGCAGTGCGGGGGACAGTTACGAGCAGTACTTC. Translated: CSAGDSYEQYF.

The V call is TRBV30, the J call TRBJ2-5; 15 nucleotides agree with TRBD2. This CDR3 spans 16 amino acids. Looked up from germline, CDR1 is GTSNPN and CDR2 is SVGIG (reference sequence). Trimming cost V 6 bases and J 4 bases; bases outside gene matches: 9. The CDR3 loop reads CACAGLAGGGAETQYF. The DNA for the CDR3 is TGTGCCTGTGCGGGACTAGCGGGAGGAGGAGCAGAGACCCAGTACTTC.

The chain is built from TRBV27 and TRBJ1-5, with D possibly being TRBD1 (5 bases). Per germline, CDR1 MNHEY and CDR2 SMNVEV (reference sequence). This CDR3 comprises 14 residues. V was cut by 0 bases and J by 4 bases, with 7 bases left in between. This CDR3 reads CASSLSGQNQPQHF. CDR3 DNA: TGTGCCAGCAGTTTATCGGGGCAGAATCAGCCCCAGCATTTT.

The chain has TRBV5-1 and TRBJ2-3; TRBD1 is a possible D gene (6 bases). The CDR3 runs 15 residues. V lost 4 bases and J 3 bases, leaving 15 bases between the germline ends. Germline values: CDR1 SGHRS, CDR2 YFSETQ. The DNA for the CDR3 is TGCGCCAGCAGCATTAACAGGGAACGGACAGATACGCAGTATTTT. Amino acids: CASSINRERTDTQYF.

This clone was picked up a small number of times. The chain joins TRBV28 to TRBJ2-2; tentatively, D is TRBD1 (6 bases). This CDR3 is 16 amino acids long. The V end was cut by 3 bases, the J end by 5 bases, with 16 bases between. CDR1 is MDHEN, CDR2 SYDVKM, per germline. The CDR3 DNA reads TGTGCCAGCAGTTTTAAGGTTACAGGGCAAACCGGGGAGCTGTTTTTT. Translated, it gives CASSFKVTGQTGELFF.

The chain has TRBV7-9 and TRBJ2-1; TRBD2 might be the D (5 bases). Trimming removed 5 bases at V and 3 bases at J, with 17 bases between. Per germline, CDR1 SEHNR and CDR2 FQNEAQ (reference sequence). The CDR3 contains 16 residues. CDR3 loop: CASSHPPRTGYNEQFF. The CDR3 DNA reads TGTGCCAGCAGCCACCCACCGAGGACTGGCTACAATGAGCAGTTCTTC.

This chain links TRBV10-3 with TRBJ2-7; 11 nucleotides line up with TRBD2. CDR3 length equals 15 residues. V lost 10 bases to trimming and J lost 4 bases; unmatched junction nucleotides: 12. Germline lookup yields CDR1 ENHRY and CDR2 SYGVKD. This CDR3 reads CATTPRLAGGYEQYF. The CDR3 bases are TGTGCCACTACCCCGAGGCTAGCGGGAGGTTACGAGCAGTACTTC.